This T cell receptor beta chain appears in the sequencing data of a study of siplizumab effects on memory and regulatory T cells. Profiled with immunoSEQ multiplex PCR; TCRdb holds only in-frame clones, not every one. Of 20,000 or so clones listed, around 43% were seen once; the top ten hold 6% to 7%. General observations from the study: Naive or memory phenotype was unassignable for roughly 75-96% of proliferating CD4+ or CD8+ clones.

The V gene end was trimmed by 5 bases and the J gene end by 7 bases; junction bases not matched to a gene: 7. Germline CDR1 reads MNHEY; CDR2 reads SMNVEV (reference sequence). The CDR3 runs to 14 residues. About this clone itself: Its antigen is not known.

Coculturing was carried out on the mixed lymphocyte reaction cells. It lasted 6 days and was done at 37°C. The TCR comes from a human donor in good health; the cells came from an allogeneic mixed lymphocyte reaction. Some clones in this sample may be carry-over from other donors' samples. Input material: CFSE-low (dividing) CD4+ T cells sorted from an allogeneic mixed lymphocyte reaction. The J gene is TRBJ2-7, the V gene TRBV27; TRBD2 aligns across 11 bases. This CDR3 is CASSQRLAGSEQYF. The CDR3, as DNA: TGTGCCAGCAGTCAAAGACTAGCGGGAAGTGAGCAGTACTTC.